The 8 T cell receptor beta chains presented below share a single source sample, sequenced in a study of CD8+CD57+ T cells in acquired aplastic anemia. It was genomic DNA that served as the template for profiling TCR beta VDJ and CDR3. From the reads, TCRdb called clonotypes with MiXCR, one entry per CDR3 protein. Seen here are about 190,000 distinct CDR3 sequences, 40% to 55% observed once, and the top ten hold around 9.7%. All patients picked for sequencing had shown, by flow cytometry, an expansion of CD8+CD57+ cells. Sample: sorted CD4+, CD8+, or CD8+CD57+ T cells (not recorded which) from PBMCs. The receptors were sampled from a human donor with aplastic anemia.

The chain uses TRBV14 and TRBJ1-2, with 10 bases lining up with TRBD1. In germline, CDR1 is SGHDN, CDR2 FVKESK. V was pared by 3 bases and J by 8 bases, with 9 bases of the junction left unmatched. The CDR3 runs 15 residues. CDR3: CASSHAGTGVSGYTF. The CDR3, as DNA: TGTGCCAGCAGCCACGCCGGGACAGGGGTTTCCGGCTACACCTTC.

A note on this clonotype: Being one base from a much bigger clone, this may be a read error. The rearrangement links TRBV5-6 to TRBJ1-4; D is perhaps TRBD1 (5 bases). CDR1 is SGHDT and CDR2 is YYEEEE in the germline V gene. The CDR3 consists of 15 residues. The CDR3 DNA reads as TGCGCCAGCAGCCAAAATGGGGCTGGGAGTGAAAATCTGTTTTTT. Its protein product is CASSQNGAGSENLFF.

There are a few counts of this clonotype. The junction departs from germline at one end; a sequencing error may be responsible. The chain carries TRBV19 and TRBJ2-1, with 8 bases fitting TRBD2. CDR3 length: 17 amino acids. From germline, CDR1 is LNHDA and CDR2 SQIVND (reference sequence). The CDR3 nucleotides are TGTGCCAGTAGTTTCCGGACTAGCCTTAACGAAAACAATGAGCGGTTCTTC. It yields the protein CASSFRTSLNENNERFF.

This clonotype was recorded at least ten times. The rearrangement links TRBV11-2 to TRBJ2-1; 7 positions match TRBD2. V was clipped by 0 bases and J by 8 bases; unmatched bases: 10. The CDR3 extends over 16 amino acids. Germline values: CDR1 SGHAT, CDR2 FQNNGV. The DNA for the CDR3 is TGTGCCAGCAGCTTAGATAAGGCTAGCGGTACGGATGAGCAGTTCTTC. Encoded protein: CASSLDKASGTDEQFF.

This clonotype was detected only a few times. The chain links TRBV10-2 to TRBJ1-5; D is unresolved. CDR3 length equals 15 residues. V lost 2 bases and J 0 bases, leaving 8 bases between the germline ends. Per the germline V gene, CDR1 is WSHSY and CDR2 is SAAADI. In nucleotides, the CDR3 is TGCGCCAGCAGTGAGGAACAATATAGCAATCAGCCCCAGCATTTT. Its translation: CASSEEQYSNQPQHF.

As concerns this clonotype: This sequence may be a read error, since a much larger clone differs from it by one base. V is TRBV6-5 and J is TRBJ2-7; D possibly corresponds to TRBD1 (6 bases). Trimming took off 0 bases at V and 0 bases at J, with 15 bases between the two ends. CDR1 and CDR2 (germline): MNHEY, SVGAGI. This CDR3 region has 17 residues. The CDR3 region has the DNA TGTGCCAGCAGTTACTCGAGGTTTTCGGACAGCTCCTACGAGCAGTACTTC. It specifies CASSYSRFSDSSYEQYF.

The rearrangement joins TRBV20-1 to TRBJ1-5; possible D gene TRBD1, 5 bases. CDR1 and CDR2 (germline): DFQATT, SNEGSKA (reference sequence). The CDR3 runs 13 residues. Trimming removed 5 bases from V and 2 bases from J, with 10 bases in between. CDR3 coding DNA: TGCAGTGCTGTCCGGGACCGCAATCAGCCCCAGCATTTT. Encoded protein: CSAVRDRNQPQHF.

Ten or more counts support this clonotype. CDR3: CASSSSGTQETQYF. CDR3 in DNA: TGCGCCAGCAGCTCCTCCGGGACGCAAGAGACCCAGTACTTC. The rearrangement joins TRBV5-1 to TRBJ2-5; D is possibly TRBD1 or TRBD2 (5 bases each). The CDR3 extends over 14 amino acids. The germline gives CDR1 SGHRS, CDR2 YFSETQ. The V end lost 3 bases, the J end lost 2 bases, and 11 bases lay between the germline ends.